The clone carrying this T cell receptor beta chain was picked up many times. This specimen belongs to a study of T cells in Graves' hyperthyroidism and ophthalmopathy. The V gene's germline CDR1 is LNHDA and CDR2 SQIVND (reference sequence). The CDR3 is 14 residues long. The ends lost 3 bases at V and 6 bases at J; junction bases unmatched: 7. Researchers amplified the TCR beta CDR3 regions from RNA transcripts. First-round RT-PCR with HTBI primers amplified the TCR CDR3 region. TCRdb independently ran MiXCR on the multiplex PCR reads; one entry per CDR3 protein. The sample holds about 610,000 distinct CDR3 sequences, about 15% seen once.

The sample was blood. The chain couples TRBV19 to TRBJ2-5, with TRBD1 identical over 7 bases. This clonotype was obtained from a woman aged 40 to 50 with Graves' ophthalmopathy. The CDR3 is CASSISTGRQTQYF. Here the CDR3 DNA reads TGTGCCAGTAGTATTTCGACAGGGCGACAGACCCAGTACTTC. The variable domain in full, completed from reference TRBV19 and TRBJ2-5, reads DGGITQSPKYLFRKEGQNVTLSCEQNLNHDAMYWYRQDPGQGLRLIYYSQIVNDFQKGDIAEGYSVSREKKESFPLTVTSAQKNPTAFYLCASSISTGRQTQYFGPGTRLLVL.